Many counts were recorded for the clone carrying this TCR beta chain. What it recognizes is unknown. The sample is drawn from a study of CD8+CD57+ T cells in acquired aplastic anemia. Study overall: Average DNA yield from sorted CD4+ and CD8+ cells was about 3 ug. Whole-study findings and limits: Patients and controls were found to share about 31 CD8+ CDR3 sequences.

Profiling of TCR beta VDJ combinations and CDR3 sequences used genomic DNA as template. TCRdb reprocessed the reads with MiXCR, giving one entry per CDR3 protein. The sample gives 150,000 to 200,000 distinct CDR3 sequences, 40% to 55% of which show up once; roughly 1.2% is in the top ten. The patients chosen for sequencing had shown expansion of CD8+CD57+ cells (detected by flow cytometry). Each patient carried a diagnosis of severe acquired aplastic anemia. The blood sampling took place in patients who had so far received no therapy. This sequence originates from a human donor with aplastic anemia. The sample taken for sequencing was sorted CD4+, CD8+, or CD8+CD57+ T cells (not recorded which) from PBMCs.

This chain's CDR3 is CASSSDRYYGYTF. CDR3 coding DNA: TGTGCCAGCAGCAGCGACAGGTACTATGGCTACACCTTC. V and J are TRBV3-1 and TRBJ1-2, with D possibly matching TRBD1 (6 bases). The germline gives CDR1 LGHDT, CDR2 YNNKEL (reference sequence). Deletions cut 5 bases from V and 3 bases from J, with 10 bases between. This CDR3 contains 13 residues.